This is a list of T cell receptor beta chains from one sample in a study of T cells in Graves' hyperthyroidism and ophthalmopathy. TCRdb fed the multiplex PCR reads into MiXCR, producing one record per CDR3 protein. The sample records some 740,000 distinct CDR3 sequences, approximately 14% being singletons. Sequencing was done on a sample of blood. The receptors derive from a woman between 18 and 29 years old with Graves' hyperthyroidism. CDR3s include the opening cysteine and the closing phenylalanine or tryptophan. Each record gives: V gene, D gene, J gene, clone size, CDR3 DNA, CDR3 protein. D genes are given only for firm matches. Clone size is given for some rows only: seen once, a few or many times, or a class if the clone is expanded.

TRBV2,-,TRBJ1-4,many,TGTGCCAGCAGCCCCATTCCCCCAGGAGGAGGGGGAAAACTGTTTTTT,CASSPIPPGGGGKLFF
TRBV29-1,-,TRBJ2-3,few,TGCAGCGTTGTAAGCCAGGGATTTGGGACAGATACGCAGTATTTT,CSVVSQGFGTDTQYF
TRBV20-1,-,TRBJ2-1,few,TGCAGTGCTATACGCCCCCAGGGCAGTGAGCAGTTCTTC,CSAIRPQGSEQFF
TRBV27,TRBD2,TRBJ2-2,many,TGTGCCAGCAGTTTTTATCCTAGCGGTTACACCGGGGAGCTGTTTTTT,CASSFYPSGYTGELFF
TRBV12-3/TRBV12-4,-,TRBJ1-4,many,TGTGCCAGCAGTTTAGAGACAGTTTTTAATGAAAAACTGTTTTTT,CASSLETVFNEKLFF
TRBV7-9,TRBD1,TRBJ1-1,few,TGTGCCAGCAGCTTACAGGGGGGAGGGAACACTGAAGCTTTCTTT,CASSLQGGGNTEAFF
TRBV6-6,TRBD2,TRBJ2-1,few,TGTGCCAGCAGTTACGACTCGGGCGGGAGCGCCTACAATGAGCAGTTCTTC,CASSYDSGGSAYNEQFF
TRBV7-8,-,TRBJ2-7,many,TGTGCCAGCAGCCTACCGGGACAAAACTCCTACGAGCAGTACTTC,CASSLPGQNSYEQYF
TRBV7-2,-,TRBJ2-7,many,TGTGCCAGCAGCTTAGCGTACGGGGTGCAGTACGAGCAGTACTTC,CASSLAYGVQYEQYF
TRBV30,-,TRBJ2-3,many,TGTGCCTGGAGTGGGGCGGGGCGGCAATCTCCGTATTTT,CAWSGAGRQSPYF
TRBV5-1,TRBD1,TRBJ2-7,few,TGCGCCAGCAGCTTTCGGGGACAGGCGCCCTACGAGCAGTACTTC,CASSFRGQAPYEQYF
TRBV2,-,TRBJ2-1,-,TGTGCCAGCAAAGCCTCCGGGAGTTCCTACAATGAGCAGTTCTTC,CASKASGSSYNEQFF
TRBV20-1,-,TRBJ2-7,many,TGCAGTGCTAGAGGGGGGCGGGAAGGGTCCTACGAGCAGTACTTC,CSARGGREGSYEQYF
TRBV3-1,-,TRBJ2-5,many,TGTGCCAGCAGCCAAGAATTGACAGAAGAGACCCAGTACTTC,CASSQELTEETQYF
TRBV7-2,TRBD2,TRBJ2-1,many,TGTGCCAGCAGCCGCACGGGGACTAGCGGAATCTCCTACAATGAGCAGTTCTTC,CASSRTGTSGISYNEQFF
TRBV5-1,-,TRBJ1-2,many,TGCGCCAGCAGCTTGGACAGGAACAATGGCTACACCTTC,CASSLDRNNGYTF
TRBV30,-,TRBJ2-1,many,TGTGCCTTTAAGCATCGCGGAGGCTCCTACAATGAGCAGTTCTTC,CAFKHRGGSYNEQFF
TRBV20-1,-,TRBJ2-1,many,TGCAGTGCTAGAGATCAGGGGCTAGCTCTCGCCGAGCAGTTCTTC,CSARDQGLALAEQFF
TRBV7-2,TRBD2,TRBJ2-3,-,TGTGCCAGCAGCTTTCAACCCCTAGCGGGAAGGTCAGATACGCAGTATTTT,CASSFQPLAGRSDTQYF
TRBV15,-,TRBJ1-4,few,TGTGCCACCAGCGCTCCCAATGAAAAACTGTTTTTT,CATSAPNEKLFF
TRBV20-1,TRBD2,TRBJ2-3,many,TGCAGTGCAACCGAGCGGGACGGAACAGATACGCAGTATTTT,CSATERDGTDTQYF
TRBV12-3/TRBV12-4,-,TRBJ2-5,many,TGTGCCAGCAGTTTCCATGCCAGTCAAGAGACCCAGTACTTC,CASSFHASQETQYF
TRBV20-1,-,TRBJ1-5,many,TGCAGTGCTCAGGGACACGAGTATAGCAATCAGCCCCAGCATTTT,CSAQGHEYSNQPQHF
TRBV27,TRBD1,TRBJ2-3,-,TGTGCCAGCAGTTTAAACCCCACAGGGGCTAGCACAGATACGCAGTATTTT,CASSLNPTGASTDTQYF
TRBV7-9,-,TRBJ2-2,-,TGTGCCAGCAGCTTTATACCGGGCCCCCCCGAGACCGGGGAGCTGTTTTTT,CASSFIPGPPETGELFF
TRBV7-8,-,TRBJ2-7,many,TGTGCCAGCAGCCTCTCCGCTACCACCTACGAGCAGTACTTC,CASSLSATTYEQYF
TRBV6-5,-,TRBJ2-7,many,TGTGCCAGCAGTTACTCCCAGAAGCAGTACTTC,CASSYSQKQYF
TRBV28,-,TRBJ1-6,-,TGTGCCAGCAGTTTGACACAGGAGATTTCACCCCTCCACTTT,CASSLTQEISPLHF
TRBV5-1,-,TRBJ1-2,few,TGCGCCAGCAGCTTCCCCGGCGGATGGAGCTATGGCTACACCTTC,CASSFPGGWSYGYTF
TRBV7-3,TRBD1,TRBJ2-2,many,TGTGCCAGCAGCCTCGACAGGGGGGGTACCGGGGAGCTGTTTTTT,CASSLDRGGTGELFF
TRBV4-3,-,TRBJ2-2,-,TGCGCCAGCAGCCGGGGAATTACCGGGGAGCTGTTTTTT,CASSRGITGELFF
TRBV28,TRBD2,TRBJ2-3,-,TGTGCCAGCAGTCTCCCGGGACTAGCGGGGGGGGATACGCAGTATTTT,CASSLPGLAGGDTQYF
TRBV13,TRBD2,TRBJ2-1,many,TGTGCCAGCAGCCCTAGCGGGCCCTCCTACAATGAGCAGTTCTTC,CASSPSGPSYNEQFF
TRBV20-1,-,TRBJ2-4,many,TGCAGTGCTAGAGGTGGCCTAGCCAAAAACATTCAGTACTTC,CSARGGLAKNIQYF
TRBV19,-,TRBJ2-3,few,TGTGCCAGTAGTATAACCAGCAACACAGATACGCAGTATTTT,CASSITSNTDTQYF
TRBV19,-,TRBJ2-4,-,TGTGCCAGTAGTATAGCTGGGGGGCGGCTAGCCAAAAACATTCAGTACTTC,CASSIAGGRLAKNIQYF
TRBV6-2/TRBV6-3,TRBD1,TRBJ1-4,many,TGTGCCAGCACTTGGGACAGGGGTCGTGAAAAACTGTTTTTT,CASTWDRGREKLFF
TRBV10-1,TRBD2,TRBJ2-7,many,TGCGCCAGCAGTGAGATTGCGGGAGTCTCCGAGCAGTACTTC,CASSEIAGVSEQYF
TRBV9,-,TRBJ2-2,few,TGTGCCAGCAGCGTAGATCAGGGAGCCGGGGAGCTGTTTTTT,CASSVDQGAGELFF
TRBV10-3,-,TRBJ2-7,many,TGTGCCATCAGTGAGTTCTCTGGGCGGGCCTACTACGAGCAGTACTTC,CAISEFSGRAYYEQYF